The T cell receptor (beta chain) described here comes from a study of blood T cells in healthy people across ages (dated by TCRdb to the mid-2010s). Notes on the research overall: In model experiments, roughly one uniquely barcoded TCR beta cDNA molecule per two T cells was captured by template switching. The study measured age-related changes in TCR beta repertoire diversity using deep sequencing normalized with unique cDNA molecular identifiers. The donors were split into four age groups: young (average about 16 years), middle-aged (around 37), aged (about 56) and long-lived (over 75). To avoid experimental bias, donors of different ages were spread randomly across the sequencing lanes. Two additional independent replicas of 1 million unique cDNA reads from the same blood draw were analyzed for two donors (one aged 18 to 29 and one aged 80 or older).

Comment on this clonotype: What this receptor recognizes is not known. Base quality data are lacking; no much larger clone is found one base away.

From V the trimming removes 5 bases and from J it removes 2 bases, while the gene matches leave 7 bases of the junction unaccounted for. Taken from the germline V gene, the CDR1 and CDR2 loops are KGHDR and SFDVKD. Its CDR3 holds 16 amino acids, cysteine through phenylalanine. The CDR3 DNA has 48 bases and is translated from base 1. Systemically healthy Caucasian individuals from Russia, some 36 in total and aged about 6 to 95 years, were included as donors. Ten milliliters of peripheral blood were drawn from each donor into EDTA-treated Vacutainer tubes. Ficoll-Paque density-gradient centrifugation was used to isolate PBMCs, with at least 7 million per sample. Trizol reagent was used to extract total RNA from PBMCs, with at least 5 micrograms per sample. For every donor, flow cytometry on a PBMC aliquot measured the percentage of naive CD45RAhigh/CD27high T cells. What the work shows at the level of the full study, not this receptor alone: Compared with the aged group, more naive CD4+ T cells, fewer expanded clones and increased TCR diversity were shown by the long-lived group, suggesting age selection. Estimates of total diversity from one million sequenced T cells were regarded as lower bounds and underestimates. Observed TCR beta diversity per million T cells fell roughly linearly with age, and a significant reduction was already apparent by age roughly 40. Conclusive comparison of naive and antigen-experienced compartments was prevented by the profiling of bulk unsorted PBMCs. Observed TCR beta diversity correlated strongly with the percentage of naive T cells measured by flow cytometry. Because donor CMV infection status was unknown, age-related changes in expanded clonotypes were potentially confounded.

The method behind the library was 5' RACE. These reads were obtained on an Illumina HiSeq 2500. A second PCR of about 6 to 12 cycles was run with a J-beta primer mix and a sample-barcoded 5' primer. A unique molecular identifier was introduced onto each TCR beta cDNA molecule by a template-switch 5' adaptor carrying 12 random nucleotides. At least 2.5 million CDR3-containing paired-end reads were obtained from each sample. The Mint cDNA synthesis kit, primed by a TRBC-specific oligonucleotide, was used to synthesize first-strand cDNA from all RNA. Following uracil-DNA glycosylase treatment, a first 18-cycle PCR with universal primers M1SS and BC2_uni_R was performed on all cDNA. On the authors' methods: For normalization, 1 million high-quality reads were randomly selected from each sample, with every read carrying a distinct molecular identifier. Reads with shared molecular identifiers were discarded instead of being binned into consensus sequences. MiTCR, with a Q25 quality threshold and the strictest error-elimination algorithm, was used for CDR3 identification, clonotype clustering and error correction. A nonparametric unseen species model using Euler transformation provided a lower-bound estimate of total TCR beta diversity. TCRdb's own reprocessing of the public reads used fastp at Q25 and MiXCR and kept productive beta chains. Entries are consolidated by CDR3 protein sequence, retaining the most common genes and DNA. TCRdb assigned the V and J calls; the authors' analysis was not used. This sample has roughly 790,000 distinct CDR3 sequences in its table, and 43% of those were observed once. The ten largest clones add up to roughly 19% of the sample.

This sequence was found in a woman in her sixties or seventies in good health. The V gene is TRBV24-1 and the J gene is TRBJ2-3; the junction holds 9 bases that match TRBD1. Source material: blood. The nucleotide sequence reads TGTGCCACCAGTGCGACAGGGGGTACGGTCACAGATACGCAGTATTTT. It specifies CATSATGGTVTDTQYF.